The T cell receptor (beta chain) under discussion was sequenced for a study of cytomegalovirus exposure and HLA in healthy donors. The protocol was immunoSEQ multiplex PCR, while the TCRdb copy is restricted to in-frame clones and leaves out a portion. The sample lists 100,000 to 120,000 clones; roughly 90% were seen once. The trim removed 5 bases at V and 1 base at J, leaving 5 bases unmatched. The V gene's germline CDR1 is SGHTA and CDR2 FQGNSA. The CDR3 has 15 residues. Comment on this clone: Its antigen is undetermined.

Study-wide results and caveats: The study recorded 160 or so TCR beta chains that were cytomegalovirus-associated.

This receptor was taken from a woman in her thirties in good health and CMV-seropositive. This chain connects TRBV7-2 to TRBJ2-3; TRBD2 matches 8 bases. The sequencing sample was made of PBMCs. The CDR3 protein is CASSLSAGGTDTQYF. For the CDR3, the DNA is TGTGCCAGCAGCCTGTCAGCGGGAGGCACAGATACGCAGTATTTT.